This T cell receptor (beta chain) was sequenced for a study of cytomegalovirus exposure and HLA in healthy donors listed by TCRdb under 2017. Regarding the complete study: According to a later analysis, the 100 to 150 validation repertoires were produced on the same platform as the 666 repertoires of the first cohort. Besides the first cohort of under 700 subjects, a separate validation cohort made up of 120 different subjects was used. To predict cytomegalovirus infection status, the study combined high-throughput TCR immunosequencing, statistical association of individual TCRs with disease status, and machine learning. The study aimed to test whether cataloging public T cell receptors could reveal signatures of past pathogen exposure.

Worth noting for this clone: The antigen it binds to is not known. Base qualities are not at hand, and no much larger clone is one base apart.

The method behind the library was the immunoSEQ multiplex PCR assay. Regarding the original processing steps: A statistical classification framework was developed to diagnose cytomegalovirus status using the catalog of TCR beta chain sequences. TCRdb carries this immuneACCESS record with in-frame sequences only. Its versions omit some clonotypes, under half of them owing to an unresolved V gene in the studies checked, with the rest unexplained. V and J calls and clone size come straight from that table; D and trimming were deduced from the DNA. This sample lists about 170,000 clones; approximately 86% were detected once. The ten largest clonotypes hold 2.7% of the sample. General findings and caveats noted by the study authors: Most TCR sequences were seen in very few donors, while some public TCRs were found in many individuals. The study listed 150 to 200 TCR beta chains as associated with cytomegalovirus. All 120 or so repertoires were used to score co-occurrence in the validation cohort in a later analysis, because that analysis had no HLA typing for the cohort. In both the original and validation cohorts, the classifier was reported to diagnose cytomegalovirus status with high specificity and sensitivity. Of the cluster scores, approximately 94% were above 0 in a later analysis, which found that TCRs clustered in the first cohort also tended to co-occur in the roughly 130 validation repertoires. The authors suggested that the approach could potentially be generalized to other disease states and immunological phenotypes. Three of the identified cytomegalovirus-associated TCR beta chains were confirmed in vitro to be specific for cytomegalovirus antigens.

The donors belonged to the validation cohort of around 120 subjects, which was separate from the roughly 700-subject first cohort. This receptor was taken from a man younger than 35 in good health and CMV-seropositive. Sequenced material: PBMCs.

This receptor has the CDR3 CASSRTYEQYF. The DNA sequence is TGTGCCAGCAGCCGAACATACGAGCAGTACTTC. The sequence is built from TRBV11-3 and TRBJ2-7, with the D gene call left open. V is pared back by 5 bases and J by 4 bases, with 6 bases lying between the germline termini. Reading from cysteine to phenylalanine, the CDR3 counts 11 amino acids. The read is trimmed to its CDR3 DNA, 33 bases read in frame from base 1. From a lookup of the germline V gene, CDR1 and CDR2 are SGHNT and YENEEA.